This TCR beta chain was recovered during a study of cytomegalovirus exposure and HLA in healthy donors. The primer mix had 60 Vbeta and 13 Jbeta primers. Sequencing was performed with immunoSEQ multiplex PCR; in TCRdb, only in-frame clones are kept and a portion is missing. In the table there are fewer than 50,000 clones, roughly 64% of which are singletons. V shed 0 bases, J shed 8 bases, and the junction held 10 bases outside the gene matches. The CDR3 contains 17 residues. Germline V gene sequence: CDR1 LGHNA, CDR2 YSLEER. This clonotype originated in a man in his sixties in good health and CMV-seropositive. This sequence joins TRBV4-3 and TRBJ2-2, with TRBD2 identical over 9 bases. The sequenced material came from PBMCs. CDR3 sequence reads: CASSQDRGVAGDGELFF. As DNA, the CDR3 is TGCGCCAGCAGCCAAGATCGGGGGGTAGCGGGAGATGGGGAGCTGTTTTTT.